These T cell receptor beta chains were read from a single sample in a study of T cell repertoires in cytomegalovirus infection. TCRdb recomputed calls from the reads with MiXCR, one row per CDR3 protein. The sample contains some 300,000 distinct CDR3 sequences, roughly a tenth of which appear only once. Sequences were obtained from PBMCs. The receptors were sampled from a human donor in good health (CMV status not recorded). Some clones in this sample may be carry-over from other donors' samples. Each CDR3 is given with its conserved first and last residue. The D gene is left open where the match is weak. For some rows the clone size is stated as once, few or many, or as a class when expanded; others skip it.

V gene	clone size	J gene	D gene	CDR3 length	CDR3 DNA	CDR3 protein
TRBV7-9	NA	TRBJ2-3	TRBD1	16	TGTGCCAGCAGCCAGACAGGGCGGGTAGGGACAGATACGCAGTATTTT	CASSQTGRVGTDTQYF
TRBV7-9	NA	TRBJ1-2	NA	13	TGTGCCAGCAGCCCTCCACCCAGTCAAGGCTACACCTTC	CASSPPPSQGYTF
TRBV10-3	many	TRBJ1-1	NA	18	TGTGCCATCAGTGAGTCGAAATTGGCAGGGGCCGCCAACACTGAAGCTTTCTTT	CAISESKLAGAANTEAFF
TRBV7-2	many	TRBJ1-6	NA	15	TGTGCCAGCAGCCCCTCGTCGACTAATAATTCACCCCTCCACTTT	CASSPSSTNNSPLHF
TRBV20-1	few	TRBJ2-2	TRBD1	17	TGCAGTGTGGAGTACAGGGGACGCAGCGACCTAACCGGGGAGCTGTTTTTT	CSVEYRGRSDLTGELFF
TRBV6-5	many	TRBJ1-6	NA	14	TGTGCCAGCAGTTACCGGCAGGGGCATTCACCCCTCCACTTT	CASSYRQGHSPLHF
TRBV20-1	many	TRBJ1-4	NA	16	TGCAGTGCCAGGGCTCCGGGGTCATCAACTAATGAAAAACTGTTTTTT	CSARAPGSSTNEKLFF
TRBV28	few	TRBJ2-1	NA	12	TGTGCCAGCAGTCTCGGGAGCACCCGGCAGTTCTTC	CASSLGSTRQFF
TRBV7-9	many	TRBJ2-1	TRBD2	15	TGTGCCAGCAGCCCCAGCGGGGGGCCCTACAATGAGCAGTTCTTC	CASSPSGGPYNEQFF
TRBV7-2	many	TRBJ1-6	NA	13	TGTGCCAGCAGCCCGACAGGAGGATCACCCCTCCACTTT	CASSPTGGSPLHF
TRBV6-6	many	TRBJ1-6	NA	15	TGTGCCAGCAGTCCCCGGAGCGGGTTCAATTCACCCCTCCACTTT	CASSPRSGFNSPLHF
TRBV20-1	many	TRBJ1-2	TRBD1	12	TGCAGTGCTCCCGGACAGGGATCTGGCTACACCTTC	CSAPGQGSGYTF
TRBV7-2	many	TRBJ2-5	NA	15	TGTGCCAGCAGCTTAGCAGGGACTCCCTTGGAGACCCAGTACTTC	CASSLAGTPLETQYF
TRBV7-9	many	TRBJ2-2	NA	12	TGTGCCAGCAGCTTAATTCGCTGGGAGCTGTTTTTT	CASSLIRWELFF
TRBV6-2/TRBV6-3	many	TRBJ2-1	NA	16	TGTGCCAGCAAAGGCCTTGGTTTAAGCTCCTACAATGAGCAGTTCTTC	CASKGLGLSSYNEQFF
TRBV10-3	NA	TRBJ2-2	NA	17	TGTGCCATCAGCAATGCGGGCGGGGGCGCGAACACCGGGGAGCTGTTTTTT	CAISNAGGGANTGELFF
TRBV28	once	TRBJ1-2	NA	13	TGTGCCAGCAGTTCAGCCACTAACTATGGCTACACCTTC	CASSSATNYGYTF
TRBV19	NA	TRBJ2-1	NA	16	TGTGCCAGTAGTATACGTAGGGTGAGGGTAGACAATGAGCAGTTCTTC	CASSIRRVRVDNEQFF
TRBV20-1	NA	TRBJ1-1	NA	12	TGCAGTGCTAGTCCGGGAAGCGCTGAAGCTTTCTTT	CSASPGSAEAFF
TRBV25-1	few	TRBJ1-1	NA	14	TGTGCCAGCAAAAGCTATGTCTTGGACACTGAAGCTTTCTTT	CASKSYVLDTEAFF
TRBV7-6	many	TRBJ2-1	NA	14	TGTGCCAGCAGCGTAGGGGGGGTCTACAATGAGCAGTTCTTC	CASSVGGVYNEQFF
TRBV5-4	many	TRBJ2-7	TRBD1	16	TGTGCCAGCAGCTTGGCCGGGACAGGGGTAACCTACGAGCAGTACTTC	CASSLAGTGVTYEQYF
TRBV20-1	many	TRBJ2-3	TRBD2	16	TGCAGTGCACCCAGGACTAGCGGGGAGGGTACAGATACGCAGTATTTT	CSAPRTSGEGTDTQYF
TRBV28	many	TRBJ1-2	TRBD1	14	TGTGCCAGCAGTCTCCTCACAGGGGAAGGAGGCTACACCTTC	CASSLLTGEGGYTF
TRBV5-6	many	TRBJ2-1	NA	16	TGTGCCAGCAACCTTGAAGGGCCTAAGGCCTACAATGAGCAGTTCTTC	CASNLEGPKAYNEQFF
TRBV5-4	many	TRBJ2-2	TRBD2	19	TGTGCCAGCAGCTCCGGACTAGCGGGGGCTACTACGAACACCGGGGAGCTGTTTTTT	CASSSGLAGATTNTGELFF
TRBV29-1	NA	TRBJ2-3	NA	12	TGCAGCGTTGAAAGTTGGGGGGATACGCAGTATTTT	CSVESWGDTQYF
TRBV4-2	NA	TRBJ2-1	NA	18	TGTGCCAGCAGCCAAGAAGTTCACGTAGGGGGGAGCCGTAATGAGCAGTTCTTC	CASSQEVHVGGSRNEQFF